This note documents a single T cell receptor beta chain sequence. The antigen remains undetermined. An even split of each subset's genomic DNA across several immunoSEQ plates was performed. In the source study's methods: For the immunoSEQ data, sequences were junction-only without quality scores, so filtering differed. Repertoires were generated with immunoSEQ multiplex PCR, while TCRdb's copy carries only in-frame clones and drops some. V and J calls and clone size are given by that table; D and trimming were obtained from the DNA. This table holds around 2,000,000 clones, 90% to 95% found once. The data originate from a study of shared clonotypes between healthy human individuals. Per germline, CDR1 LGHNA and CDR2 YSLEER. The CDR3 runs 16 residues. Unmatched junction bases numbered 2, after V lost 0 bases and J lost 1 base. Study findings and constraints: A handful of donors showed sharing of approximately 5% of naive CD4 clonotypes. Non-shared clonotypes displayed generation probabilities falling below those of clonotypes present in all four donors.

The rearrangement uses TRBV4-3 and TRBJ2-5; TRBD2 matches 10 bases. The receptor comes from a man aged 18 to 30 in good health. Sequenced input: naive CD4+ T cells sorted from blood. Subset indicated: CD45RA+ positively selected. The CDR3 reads CASSQEGTSAQETQYF. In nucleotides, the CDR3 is TGCGCCAGCAGCCAAGAGGGGACTAGCGCCCAAGAGACCCAGTACTTC.